This T cell receptor beta chain was recovered during a study of shared clonotypes between healthy human individuals. Overall study context: Per donor, three plates held CD4 naive cells, three held CD4 memory, two held CD8 naive and one held CD8 memory.

The length of the CDR3 is 18 residues. Germline V CDR1 and CDR2: SGHRS, YFSETQ. V lost 2 bases to trimming and J lost 4 bases; unmatched junction nucleotides: 15. This was a deep-level run. Using immunoSEQ multiplex PCR, the repertoire was profiled, and TCRdb retains in-frame clones only, with some absent. This sample has fewer than 100,000 clones, with around two thirds found just once. Of note for this clone: Its specificity is not known.

Study findings and constraints: The study drew on few donors, limiting represented genetic and exposure-history diversity.

The chain carries TRBV5-1 and TRBJ2-5; 9 nucleotides line up with TRBD2. This receptor was obtained from a man aged 25-40 years in good health. Sequencing input: memory CD8+ T cells sorted from blood. Subset denoted: CD45RO+ cells pooled with CCR7-negative TemRA cells. The CDR3 reads CASSLSPPSGASGETQYF. The CDR3 bases are TGCGCCAGCAGCTTATCCCCTCCTAGCGGGGCGTCGGGAGAGACCCAGTACTTC.